This TCR beta chain was found in a study of vaccination and CD4 T cells after COVID-19. Study-level information: Drawing of post-COVID samples took place a median 101 days after diagnosis (range 35 to 161).

On this clonotype: What it binds is not known.

With the Oncomine TCR Beta short-read assay, DNA from cultured CD4+ T cells was sequenced. Genomic DNA was isolated from CD4+ T cells that had been cultured. TCRdb fed the PCR reads into MiXCR, producing one record per CDR3 protein. The sample holds over 10,000 distinct CDR3 sequences, around half seen once. Treatment given: roughly nine-day PBMC culture with coronavirus spike peptide pools or control peptides (ViraFEST assay). With peptide pools, ViraFEST first expanded antigen-specific T cells and afterwards sequenced their TCRs. Before Alpha, Beta and Delta appeared in the US, convalescents tested positive (March–December 2020). Sequencing input: CD4+ T cells from blood, cultured in vitro. The TCR comes from a human donor who had recovered from COVID-19.

Written as DNA, the CDR3 is TGCGCCAGCAGCTCACTAGCGGGAGGCTCTTTTATGGTCGGGGATACGCAGTATTTT. Amino acid sequence: CASSSLAGGSFMVGDTQYF. The chain uses TRBV5-1 and TRBJ2-3, with TRBD2 matching over 12 bases. This CDR3 has 19 residues. V was pared by 3 bases and J by 6 bases, with 17 bases of the junction left unmatched. Germline values: CDR1 SGHRS, CDR2 YFSETQ.